This entry lists 4 T cell receptor beta chains sequenced from one sample in a study of blood T cell repertoires in COVID-19 (dated by TCRdb to about 2020). Libraries were made using the immunoSEQ multiplex PCR assay. TCRdb retrieved this table from immuneACCESS and kept in-frame rearrangements only. Not all clones are present; in checked studies, unresolved V genes account for under half, and no reason is known for the remainder. The sample includes 90,000 to 120,000 clones, with 88% observed a single time. Around 6.9% of the sample goes to the ten largest clones. The sample consisted of peripheral blood. These receptors were obtained from a woman aged 55-70 years with acute or convalescent COVID-19.

The V gene is TRBV19, the J gene TRBJ1-1, with unresolved D. The V end lost 3 bases, the J end lost 11 bases, and 10 bases lay between the germline ends. Per germline, CDR1 LNHDA and CDR2 SQIVND (reference sequence). The CDR3 length is 11 residues. CDR3 residues: CASSMAGTAFF. The CDR3 DNA is TGTGCCAGTAGTATGGCAGGAACGGCTTTCTTT.

This clone was picked up a small number of times. The rearrangement joins TRBV5-8 to TRBJ1-3; 7 positions agree with TRBD1. The junction had 8 bases not matched to a gene; V was cut back by 4 bases and J by 7 bases. The CDR3 is 14 residues long. Germline CDR1 is SGHTS and CDR2 is YDEGEE. The CDR3 bases are TGTGCCAGCAGCCCGCCCCCAGGGGGTAACACCATATATTTT. This encodes CASSPPPGGNTIYF.

The chain combines TRBV5-6 with TRBJ2-2; no firm D call. Germline CDR1 reads SGHDT; CDR2 reads YYEEEE. With 0 bases removed from V and 3 bases from J, the gap between germline ends came to 12 bases. The CDR3 spans 16 residues. CDR3 in DNA: TGTGCCAGCAGCTTGGAAAGGCGGTCGCACACCGGGGAGCTGTTTTTT. As protein: CASSLERRSHTGELFF.

This clone was seen a handful of times. V and J are TRBV12-3 or TRBV12-4 and TRBJ2-7; 8 nucleotides agree with TRBD2. This CDR3 region has 12 residues. With 5 bases clipped from V and 8 bases from J, the junction kept 5 bases outside the gene matches. The CDR3 coding sequence is TGTGCCAGCAGTCCCGGGGGGGGGCAGCAGTACTTC. Translated, it gives CASSPGGGQQYF.